Listed below are T cell receptor beta chains from one sample, sequenced in a study of T cell responses to AZD1222 COVID-19 vaccine. The method was immunoSEQ multiplex PCR; TCRdb's version includes in-frame clones alone and lacks a portion of them. This table holds under 200,000 clones, 87% found once. Material: peripheral blood, obtained on day 0 of MenACWY control vaccination. The receptors come from an adult in good health. The CDR3 runs from the conserved cysteine through the conserved F or W. Each record gives: J gene, D gene, clone size, V gene, CDR3 protein, CDR3 DNA. D genes are given only for firm matches. Clone size is given for some rows only: seen once, a few or many times, or a class if the clone is expanded.

j_gene: TRBJ2-7
d_gene: TRBD2
abundance: .
v_gene: TRBV30
CDR3aa: CAWRGGTSRGEQYF
CDR3nt: TGTGCCTGGAGGGGCGGGACTAGCCGTGGGGAGCAGTACTTC

j_gene: TRBJ1-5
d_gene: .
abundance: .
v_gene: TRBV30
CDR3aa: CAWSGGVNQPQHF
CDR3nt: TGTGCCTGGAGTGGGGGAGTTAATCAGCCCCAGCATTTT

j_gene: TRBJ1-4
d_gene: TRBD1
abundance: .
v_gene: TRBV4-2
CDR3aa: CASSQEQGSGNEKLFF
CDR3nt: TGTGCCAGCAGCCAAGAACAGGGGTCTGGGAATGAAAAACTGTTTTTT

j_gene: TRBJ2-5
d_gene: .
abundance: .
v_gene: TRBV11-3
CDR3aa: CASSLAGAEETQYF
CDR3nt: TGTGCCAGCAGCTTAGCAGGGGCTGAAGAGACCCAGTACTTC

j_gene: TRBJ1-5
d_gene: .
abundance: .
v_gene: TRBV7-6
CDR3aa: CASSLGGVDQPQHF
CDR3nt: TGTGCCAGCAGCTTAGGGGGTGTGGATCAGCCCCAGCATTTT

j_gene: TRBJ2-1
d_gene: .
abundance: .
v_gene: TRBV13
CDR3aa: CASSLGGNSYNEQFF
CDR3nt: TGTGCCAGCAGCTTAGGCGGAAACTCCTACAATGAGCAGTTCTTC

j_gene: TRBJ1-4
d_gene: .
abundance: once
v_gene: TRBV7-9
CDR3aa: CASSLSEATNEKLFF
CDR3nt: TGTGCCAGCAGCTTAAGTGAAGCAACTAATGAAAAACTGTTTTTT

j_gene: TRBJ1-1
d_gene: .
abundance: once
v_gene: TRBV19
CDR3aa: CASKGVNTEAFF
CDR3nt: TGTGCCAGTAAGGGGGTGAACACTGAAGCTTTCTTT

j_gene: TRBJ2-7
d_gene: TRBD2
abundance: .
v_gene: TRBV7-9
CDR3aa: CASSMSGESYEQYF
CDR3nt: TGTGCCAGCAGCATGAGCGGGGAATCCTACGAGCAGTACTTC

j_gene: TRBJ1-1
d_gene: TRBD1
abundance: once
v_gene: TRBV28
CDR3aa: CASSERQGGATEAFF
CDR3nt: TGTGCCAGCAGTGAAAGACAGGGAGGAGCCACTGAAGCTTTCTTT

j_gene: TRBJ1-2
d_gene: TRBD1
abundance: .
v_gene: TRBV3-1/TRBV3-2
CDR3aa: CASSPRGQGRGYTF
CDR3nt: TGTGCCAGCAGCCCGAGGGGGCAAGGGAGGGGCTACACCTTC

j_gene: TRBJ2-3
d_gene: TRBD2
abundance: .
v_gene: TRBV4-1
CDR3aa: CASSQPTLAADHTQYF
CDR3nt: TGCGCCAGCAGCCAACCCACACTAGCGGCCGACCATACGCAGTATTTT

j_gene: TRBJ1-4
d_gene: TRBD1
abundance: few
v_gene: TRBV3-1/TRBV3-2
CDR3aa: CASSQDLQGVFEKLFF
CDR3nt: TGTGCCAGCAGCCAAGACTTACAGGGGGTTTTCGAAAAACTGTTTTTT

j_gene: TRBJ2-1
d_gene: .
abundance: few
v_gene: TRBV7-9
CDR3aa: CASSLETQRDEQFF
CDR3nt: TGTGCCAGCAGCTTAGAGACCCAACGGGATGAGCAGTTCTTC

j_gene: TRBJ2-2
d_gene: .
abundance: .
v_gene: TRBV5-1
CDR3aa: CASSSWGTGELFF
CDR3nt: TGCGCCAGCAGCTCTTGGGGTACCGGGGAGCTGTTTTTT

j_gene: TRBJ1-5
d_gene: .
abundance: .
v_gene: TRBV7-2
CDR3aa: CASSLAGSRSNQPQHF
CDR3nt: TGTGCCAGCAGCTTAGCGGGGTCGAGGAGCAATCAGCCCCAGCATTTT

j_gene: TRBJ2-1
d_gene: .
abundance: .
v_gene: TRBV5-1
CDR3aa: CASSLAQGHEQFF
CDR3nt: TGCGCCAGCAGCTTGGCCCAGGGCCATGAGCAGTTCTTC

j_gene: TRBJ2-5
d_gene: TRBD1
abundance: .
v_gene: TRBV5-4
CDR3aa: CASSYLGQGVETQYF
CDR3nt: TGTGCCAGCAGCTACCTAGGACAGGGGGTGGAGACCCAGTACTTC

j_gene: TRBJ2-7
d_gene: TRBD2
abundance: .
v_gene: TRBV5-4
CDR3aa: CASSILAGEVEQYF
CDR3nt: TGTGCCAGCAGCATACTAGCGGGAGAGGTCGAGCAGTACTTC

j_gene: TRBJ2-7
d_gene: .
abundance: .
v_gene: TRBV7-2
CDR3aa: CASSLVSQTGHEQYF
CDR3nt: TGTGCCAGCAGCTTAGTTTCACAGACTGGGCACGAGCAGTACTTC

j_gene: TRBJ2-7
d_gene: .
abundance: .
v_gene: TRBV30
CDR3aa: CAWSVGNYEQYF
CDR3nt: TGTGCCTGGAGTGTCGGAAACTACGAGCAGTACTTC

j_gene: TRBJ2-5
d_gene: .
abundance: .
v_gene: TRBV30
CDR3aa: CAWKLGGETQYF
CDR3nt: TGTGCCTGGAAATTGGGGGGAGAGACCCAGTACTTC

j_gene: TRBJ2-7
d_gene: .
abundance: .
v_gene: TRBV7-2
CDR3aa: CASSFGRYYEQYF
CDR3nt: TGTGCCAGCAGCTTCGGTCGCTACTACGAGCAGTACTTC

j_gene: TRBJ2-1
d_gene: .
abundance: .
v_gene: TRBV11-3
CDR3aa: CASSLGGWGEQFF
CDR3nt: TGTGCCAGCAGCTTAGGGGGTTGGGGTGAGCAGTTCTTC

j_gene: TRBJ2-7
d_gene: .
abundance: few
v_gene: TRBV4-3
CDR3aa: CASSRTGGGSPDEQYF
CDR3nt: TGCGCCAGCAGCCGAACTGGAGGGGGAAGTCCCGACGAGCAGTACTTC

j_gene: TRBJ1-1
d_gene: .
abundance: .
v_gene: TRBV6-1
CDR3aa: CASSDSGGGTEAFF
CDR3nt: TGTGCCAGCAGTGATAGTGGGGGTGGAACTGAAGCTTTCTTT

j_gene: TRBJ2-3
d_gene: TRBD2
abundance: .
v_gene: TRBV28
CDR3aa: CASSRTSPIGTDTQYF
CDR3nt: TGTGCCAGCAGTCGGACTAGCCCGATCGGCACAGATACGCAGTATTTT

j_gene: TRBJ2-5
d_gene: .
abundance: .
v_gene: TRBV7-9
CDR3aa: CASSPRGNQETQYF
CDR3nt: TGTGCCAGCAGCCCCCGGGGGAACCAAGAGACCCAGTACTTC

j_gene: TRBJ2-7
d_gene: .
abundance: few
v_gene: TRBV19
CDR3aa: CASIEYEQYF
CDR3nt: TGTGCCAGTATCGAATACGAGCAGTACTTC

j_gene: TRBJ2-1
d_gene: TRBD1
abundance: .
v_gene: TRBV28
CDR3aa: CASMDRGNNEQFF
CDR3nt: TGTGCCAGCATGGACAGGGGTAACAATGAGCAGTTCTTC

j_gene: TRBJ2-1
d_gene: .
abundance: .
v_gene: TRBV28
CDR3aa: CASNQRPSSYNEQFF
CDR3nt: TGTGCCAGCAATCAGAGACCTAGCTCCTACAATGAGCAGTTCTTC

j_gene: TRBJ2-2
d_gene: TRBD1
abundance: .
v_gene: TRBV5-1
CDR3aa: CASSSTGTGVGGELFF
CDR3nt: TGCGCCAGCAGCTCTACCGGGACAGGGGTTGGCGGGGAGCTGTTTTTT

j_gene: TRBJ1-3
d_gene: TRBD1
abundance: .
v_gene: TRBV28
CDR3aa: CASSPWGQGFSGNTIYF
CDR3nt: TGTGCCAGCAGTCCCTGGGGACAGGGGTTTTCTGGAAACACCATATATTTT

j_gene: TRBJ2-3
d_gene: TRBD2
abundance: .
v_gene: TRBV25-1
CDR3aa: CASSPGLADTDTQYF
CDR3nt: TGTGCCAGCAGCCCCGGACTAGCGGACACAGATACGCAGTATTTT

j_gene: TRBJ2-5
d_gene: TRBD2
abundance: .
v_gene: TRBV10-2
CDR3aa: CASNKAGGRETQYF
CDR3nt: TGCGCCAGCAATAAAGCGGGGGGGCGGGAGACCCAGTACTTC

j_gene: TRBJ2-3
d_gene: TRBD2
abundance: .
v_gene: TRBV2
CDR3aa: CASRAGTSGVDTQYF
CDR3nt: TGTGCCAGCAGGGCCGGGACTAGCGGGGTAGATACGCAGTATTTT

j_gene: TRBJ1-2
d_gene: .
abundance: .
v_gene: TRBV4-1
CDR3aa: CASSQDGVLRSF
CDR3nt: TGCGCCAGCAGCCAAGATGGGGTTTTGAGGTCCTTC

j_gene: TRBJ1-2
d_gene: .
abundance: .
v_gene: TRBV28
CDR3aa: CASSFSGAYGYTF
CDR3nt: TGTGCCAGCAGTTTTAGTGGGGCTTATGGCTACACCTTC

j_gene: TRBJ1-1
d_gene: .
abundance: .
v_gene: TRBV11-2
CDR3aa: CASREPGGTAFF
CDR3nt: TGTGCCAGCAGGGAGCCCGGGGGTACAGCTTTCTTT

j_gene: TRBJ1-5
d_gene: .
abundance: .
v_gene: TRBV5-8
CDR3aa: CASSLEGDYQPQHF
CDR3nt: TGTGCCAGCAGCTTGGAAGGGGATTATCAGCCCCAGCATTTT

j_gene: TRBJ1-2
d_gene: .
abundance: once
v_gene: TRBV6-1
CDR3aa: CASSEVDRMGYTF
CDR3nt: TGTGCCAGCAGTGAAGTTGACAGGATGGGCTACACCTTC

j_gene: TRBJ1-5
d_gene: TRBD1
abundance: .
v_gene: TRBV30
CDR3aa: CAWGTGNSNQPQHF
CDR3nt: TGTGCCTGGGGGACAGGGAATAGCAATCAGCCCCAGCATTTT

j_gene: TRBJ2-3
d_gene: TRBD1
abundance: few
v_gene: TRBV12-3/TRBV12-4
CDR3aa: CASSSGTGRTQYF
CDR3nt: TGTGCCAGCAGTTCCGGGACAGGTCGTACGCAGTATTTT

j_gene: TRBJ1-4
d_gene: .
abundance: .
v_gene: TRBV28
CDR3aa: CASSQLRETNEKLFF
CDR3nt: TGTGCCAGCAGTCAACTCAGGGAGACTAATGAAAAACTGTTTTTT

j_gene: TRBJ1-1
d_gene: .
abundance: .
v_gene: TRBV9
CDR3aa: CASSVERDAGTEAFF
CDR3nt: TGTGCCAGCAGCGTAGAAAGGGATGCGGGCACTGAAGCTTTCTTT

j_gene: TRBJ2-3
d_gene: TRBD2
abundance: .
v_gene: TRBV5-1
CDR3aa: CASSLAAGRTDTQYF
CDR3nt: TGCGCCAGCAGCTTGGCAGCGGGACGCACAGATACGCAGTATTTT

j_gene: TRBJ2-7
d_gene: TRBD2
abundance: .
v_gene: TRBV3-1/TRBV3-2
CDR3aa: CASSRSGRSYEQYF
CDR3nt: TGTGCCAGCAGCCGTAGCGGGAGGAGCTACGAGCAGTACTTC

j_gene: TRBJ2-1
d_gene: .
abundance: .
v_gene: TRBV28
CDR3aa: CASTLGLDVHNEQFF
CDR3nt: TGTGCCAGCACCCTGGGCCTTGACGTCCACAATGAGCAGTTCTTC

j_gene: TRBJ2-1
d_gene: .
abundance: .
v_gene: TRBV7-9
CDR3aa: CASSPAGAGYNEQFF
CDR3nt: TGTGCCAGCAGCCCCGCGGGGGCGGGCTACAATGAGCAGTTCTTC